This TCR beta chain stems from a study of cytomegalovirus exposure and HLA in healthy donors. Sequencing was performed with immunoSEQ multiplex PCR; in TCRdb, only in-frame clones are kept and a portion is missing. The sample has about 220,000 clones; 75% to 90% are singletons. This clone was detected only a few times. Its antigen is unknown. Study-wide findings and caveats: According to a subsequent analysis, TCR clusters identified in the first cohort showed a tendency to co-occur across the roughly 110 validation repertoires. Listed as cytomegalovirus-associated were around 160 TCR beta chains.

With V trimmed by 4 bases and J by 4 bases, 4 bases remained unmatched. CDR3 length equals 16 residues. The germline gives CDR1 MRHNA, CDR2 SNTAGT. The source is a woman in her thirties in good health and CMV-seropositive. Sequencing was performed on PBMCs. This chain links TRBV6-4 with TRBJ2-1; TRBD2 agrees at 13 bases. CDR3 amino acids: CASSGGTSGDYNEQFF. The CDR3 DNA reads TGTGCCAGCAGTGGAGGGACTAGCGGGGATTACAATGAGCAGTTCTTC.